The 12 T cell receptor beta chains reported below all come from one sample, sequenced in a study of CD8+ T cells in alopecia areata. Extraction of RNA preceded its reverse transcription into cDNA, which served as the sequencing template. Sequencing used immunoSEQ multiplex PCR; TCRdb keeps in-frame clones, though not all of them. The data show approximately 99,000 clones, over 55% seen once. Sequences were obtained from NKG2D-low CD8+ T cells sorted from blood. The receptors come from a human donor with alopecia areata.

Only one count was recorded for this clone. This chain joins TRBV9 and TRBJ1-1; the D gene is possibly TRBD1 (6 bases). CDR3 length: 15 residues. Germline V gene lookup returns CDR1 SGDLS and CDR2 YYNGEE. Trimming removed 3 bases from V and 6 bases from J, with 18 bases in between. As DNA, the CDR3 is TGTGCCAGCAGCGGGGGGGACACCTGGAGGGCTGAAGCTTTCTTT. This sequence encodes CASSGGDTWRAEAFF.

There are a few counts of this clone. The rearrangement links TRBV4-1 to TRBJ2-3; D is unresolved. The CDR3 is 15 residues long. Between the trimmed V and J ends, which lost 1 base and 1 base, there was a span of 9 bases. The germline CDR1 and CDR2 sequences are MGHRA and YSYEKL. The CDR3 DNA reads TGCGCCAGCAGCCAAGGAAGGTGGGGCACAGATACGCAGTATTTT. Translating gives CASSQGRWGTDTQYF.

This clone has just a few counts. The chain combines TRBV19 with TRBJ2-2, with TRBD2 matching over 8 bases. This CDR3 is 14 amino acids long. Germline-derived CDR1 and CDR2 are LNHDA and SQIVND (reference sequence). The ends lost 6 bases at V and 3 bases at J; junction bases unmatched: 3. The CDR3 loop reads CASSAGGHTGELFF. In DNA, the CDR3 is TGTGCCAGTAGCGCGGGAGGACACACCGGGGAGCTGTTTTTT.

This chain uses TRBV5-4 with TRBJ2-1; 10 nucleotides align to TRBD2. The germline V gene encodes CDR1 SGHNT and CDR2 YYREEE (reference sequence). V was clipped by 1 base and J by 4 bases; unmatched bases: 5. This CDR3 is built from 16 residues. The chain's CDR3 is CASSLPIAGGYNEQFF. The CDR3 nucleotides are TGTGCCAGCAGCTTGCCGATAGCGGGAGGATACAATGAGCAGTTCTTC.

The chain recombines TRBV6-1 with TRBJ2-5, with a possible D match to TRBD2 (6 bases). CDR1 MNHNS and CDR2 SASEGT come from the germline V gene. Trimming shortened V by 4 bases and J by 5 bases, and 11 bases separated the two germline ends. The CDR3 consists of 13 residues. As DNA, the CDR3 is TGTGCCAGCAGTGGTGACGGAGGGGAGACCCAGTACTTC. Translating gives CASSGDGGETQYF.

The gene calls are TRBV6-6 and TRBJ2-1; D possibly corresponds to TRBD2 (6 bases). This CDR3 is built from 14 residues. V lost 5 bases, J lost 0 bases, and 8 bases lay in between. Looked up from germline, CDR1 is MNHNY and CDR2 is SVGAGI (reference sequence). The DNA of the CDR3 is TGTGCCAGCAGTCCGACTAGCTCCTACAATGAGCAGTTCTTC. Amino acid sequence: CASSPTSSYNEQFF.

The chain combines TRBV7-2 with TRBJ2-5; TRBD2 matches at 8 bases. Germline V gene lookup returns CDR1 SGHTA and CDR2 FQGNSA. After removal of 0 bases from V and 4 bases from J, the junction contained 4 bases not matched to a gene. The CDR3 has 15 amino acids. CDR3 DNA: TGTGCCAGCAGCTTAGCACTAGCGGCGTTAGAGACCCAGTACTTC. This translates into CASSLALAALETQYF.

There are a few counts of this clone. The rearrangement uses TRBV5-4 and TRBJ2-7; TRBD2 matches 10 bases. From germline, CDR1 is SGHNT and CDR2 YYREEE (reference sequence). The CDR3 has 14 residues. J was trimmed by 4 bases and V by 2 bases; bases with no gene match: 3. The chain's CDR3 is CASSFLAGDYEQYF. CDR3 in DNA: TGTGCCAGCAGCTTTCTAGCGGGAGATTACGAGCAGTACTTC.

V usage is TRBV27 and J usage is TRBJ2-1, with D unclear. This CDR3 is built from 12 residues. Trimming removed 6 bases from V and 6 bases from J, with 9 bases in between. From germline, CDR1 is MNHEY and CDR2 SMNVEV (reference sequence). CDR3 bases: TGTGCCAGCAGGACGCGCGTCAATGAGCAGTTCTTC. It encodes CASRTRVNEQFF.

The genes are TRBV11-2 and TRBJ2-5; unclear D gene. From germline, CDR1 is SGHAT and CDR2 FQNNGV. The CDR3 runs to 14 residues. Trimming stripped 2 bases from V and 2 bases from J, with 9 bases between. The CDR3 DNA is TGTGCCAGCAGCTTATTCTTTGCGCAAGAGACCCAGTACTTC. It codes for CASSLFFAQETQYF.

On this clone itself: This could be a read error, since a much larger clone is one nucleotide away. The sample holds other DNA sequences that translate to the same CDR3. V and J are TRBV28 and TRBJ2-3, with unresolved D. Per germline, CDR1 MDHEN and CDR2 SYDVKM. This CDR3 region has 11 residues. V lost 6 bases and J 2 bases, leaving 3 bases between the germline ends. The CDR3, as DNA: TGTGCCAGCAGCCTCACAGATACGCAGTATTTT. Protein sequence: CASSLTDTQYF. Full variable domain (rest looked up from reference TRBV28 and TRBJ2-3): DVKVTQSSRYLVKRTGEKVFLECVQDMDHENMFWYRQDPGLGLRLIYFSYDVKMKEKGDIPEGYSVSREKKERFSLILESASTNQTSMYLCASSLTDTQYFGPGTRLTVL.

The count of this clone is one. V is TRBV28 and J is TRBJ1-1; D is possibly TRBD1 (5 bases). Germline CDR1 and CDR2: MDHEN and SYDVKM. V was shortened by 2 bases and J by 4 bases, with 17 bases between the two germline ends. This CDR3 has 16 residues. The CDR3 sequence: CASSLEGRAGGTEAFF. In DNA form, the CDR3 reads TGTGCCAGCAGTTTAGAGGGCAGGGCCGGTGGCACTGAAGCTTTCTTT.